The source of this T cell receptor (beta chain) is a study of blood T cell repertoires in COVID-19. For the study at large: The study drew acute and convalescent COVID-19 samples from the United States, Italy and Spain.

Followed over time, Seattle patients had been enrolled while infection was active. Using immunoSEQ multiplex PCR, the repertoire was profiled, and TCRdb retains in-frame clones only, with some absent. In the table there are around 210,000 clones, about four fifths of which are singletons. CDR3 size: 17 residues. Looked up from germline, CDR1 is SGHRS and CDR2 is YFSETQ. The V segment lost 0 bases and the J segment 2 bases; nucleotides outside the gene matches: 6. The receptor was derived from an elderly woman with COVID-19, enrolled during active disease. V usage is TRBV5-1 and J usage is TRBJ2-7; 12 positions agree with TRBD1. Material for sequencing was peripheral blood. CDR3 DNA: TGCGCCAGCAGCTTGGAGGGACAGGGGGCGGTCGCCTACGAGCAGTACTTC. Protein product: CASSLEGQGAVAYEQYF.